The 23 T cell receptor beta chains below all came from one sample that was sequenced in a study of shared clonotypes between healthy human individuals. Repertoires were generated with immunoSEQ multiplex PCR, while TCRdb's copy carries only in-frame clones and drops some. The top ten clones hold 0.1% to 0.15% of a sample with some 2,000,000 clones, around 95% of them seen once. The sequenced material came from naive CD4+ T cells sorted from blood. As to subset: CD45RA+ positively selected. These receptors all come from a man in his late teens or twenties in good health.

The CDR3 DNA follows: TGTGCCAGCAATGGCCAGCCGGGGGATACGCAGTATTTT. It encodes CASNGQPGDTQYF. The rearrangement uses TRBV6-1 and TRBJ2-3; the D gene is possibly TRBD2 (5 bases). The CDR3 spans 13 residues. Trimming cost V 7 bases and J 6 bases, with 14 bases left between them. CDR1 and CDR2 (germline): MNHNS, SASEGT.

This chain links TRBV4-1 with TRBJ1-1; TRBD1 matches at 10 bases. Germline V gene data show CDR1 as MGHRA and CDR2 as YSYEKL. The CDR3 totals 19 residues. J was trimmed by 5 bases and V by 0 bases; bases with no gene match: 15. CDR3 bases: TGCGCCAGCAGCCAAGATCAGGTTTTCGACAGGGGGCTCTATACTGAAGCTTTCTTT. It specifies CASSQDQVFDRGLYTEAFF.

Notes on this clone: Additional DNA sequences in this sample encode the identical CDR3. V is TRBV10-3 and J is TRBJ1-2; the D gene is possibly TRBD1 (5 bases). CDR1 is ENHRY, CDR2 SYGVKD, per germline. Trimming took 3 bases from V and 5 from J, leaving 7 bases between them. CDR3 length: 12 amino acids. In DNA form, the CDR3 reads TGTGCCATCAGTGATCAGGGATATGGCTACACCTTC. This encodes CAISDQGYGYTF.

CDR3 DNA: TGTGCCAGCAGTGCGACAGGGACTTACAATGAGCAGTTCTTC. Encoded protein: CASSATGTYNEQFF. The chain has TRBV2 and TRBJ2-1, with a weak D call TRBD1 (7 bases). Germline V gene data show CDR1 as SNHLY and CDR2 as FYNNEI. CDR3 length equals 14 residues. Trimming removed 4 bases from V and 4 bases from J, with 11 bases in between.

The chain uses TRBV7-9 and TRBJ1-5; D gene unclear. In germline, CDR1 is SEHNR, CDR2 FQNEAQ (reference sequence). V gave up 1 base and J gave up 0 bases, with 10 bases separating them. The CDR3 covers 16 residues. The CDR3 loop reads CASSLGSTYSNQPQHF. The CDR3 bases are TGTGCCAGCAGCTTAGGTTCAACATATAGCAATCAGCCCCAGCATTTT.

The chain links TRBV30 to TRBJ2-5, with 8 bases lining up with TRBD1. In germline, CDR1 is GTSNPN, CDR2 SVGIG (reference sequence). The CDR3 has 11 residues. CDR3 protein: CTGGWGETQYF. Here the CDR3 DNA reads TGTACAGGGGGATGGGGAGAGACCCAGTACTTC.

The chain couples TRBV27 to TRBJ2-1; 8 bases are a match to TRBD2. CDR3 size: 16 residues. The germline gives CDR1 MNHEY, CDR2 SMNVEV (reference sequence). V dropped 5 bases and J dropped 6; count of bases not matched to a gene: 12. The CDR3 DNA follows: TGTGCCAGCAGTCCTAGGACTAGCATCGGACGCAATGAGCAGTTCTTC. It codes for CASSPRTSIGRNEQFF.

Here the CDR3 reads CASSFGRAGELFF. The CDR3 nucleotides are TGTGCCAGCAGCTTCGGACGAGCCGGGGAGCTGTTTTTT. The chain recombines TRBV7-3 with TRBJ2-2; D gene ambiguous. V lost 3 bases and J 6 bases, leaving 8 bases between the germline ends. The CDR3 runs to 13 residues. CDR1 is SGHTA, CDR2 FQGTGA, per germline.

This clone was counted once. The chain joins TRBV6-6 to TRBJ2-5, with 11 bases fitting TRBD1. This CDR3 comprises 15 residues. V was pared by 6 bases and J by 4 bases, with 7 bases of the junction left unmatched. Germline loops: CDR1 MNHNY, CDR2 SVGAGI (reference sequence). DNA for the CDR3: TGTGCCAGCAGGCTGGGACAGGGGGTAGCAGAGACCCAGTACTTC. Translation: CASRLGQGVAETQYF.

The V gene is TRBV10-3, the J gene TRBJ1-2, with a tentative D call TRBD1 (6 bases). Trimming shortened V by 3 bases and J by 6 bases, and 11 bases separated the two germline ends. There are 13 residues in the CDR3. Germline loops: CDR1 ENHRY, CDR2 SYGVKD. This CDR3 is CAISEQGEHGYTF. The CDR3 DNA sequence: TGTGCCATCAGTGAACAGGGAGAGCATGGCTACACCTTC.

The rearrangement uses TRBV6-6 and TRBJ1-5; D unclear. The CDR3 has 13 amino acids. V was trimmed by 7 bases and J by 4 bases, leaving 11 bases between them. Germline V gene lookup returns CDR1 MNHNY and CDR2 SVGAGI (reference sequence). The CDR3 loop reads CASTARANQPQHF. The CDR3 nucleotides read TGTGCCAGCACCGCCCGGGCAAATCAGCCCCAGCATTTT.

The CDR3 DNA reads as TGTGCCAGCAGCCGCGAAACGGGACTAGCGTACTACACAGATACGCAGTATTTT. Protein product: CASSRETGLAYYTDTQYF. The chain carries TRBV9 and TRBJ2-3, with TRBD2 identical over 10 bases. CDR3 length: 18 amino acids. CDR1 and CDR2 from the germline V gene are SGDLS and YYNGEE. V lost 4 bases to trimming and J lost 2 bases; unmatched junction nucleotides: 13.

As concerns this clone: This sample also contains other DNA sequences that code for the same CDR3. V usage is TRBV30 and J usage is TRBJ1-2; D possibly corresponds to TRBD1 (5 bases). The germline V gene encodes CDR1 GTSNPN and CDR2 SVGIG (reference sequence). Trimming cost V 1 base and J 7 bases, with 10 bases left between them. The CDR3 totals 12 residues. The CDR3: CAWSAGLGGYTF. The CDR3 bases are TGTGCCTGGAGTGCGGGGCTGGGTGGCTACACCTTC.

The chain joins TRBV21-1 to TRBJ2-2; TRBD1, the table's D call, lacks a check against the DNA. TRBV21-1 is a recognized pseudogene. The CDR3 is 17 amino acids. CDR3 sequence: CASSKRERQGNTGELFF. The CDR3 DNA reads TGTGCCAGCAGCAAAAGAGAGAGACAGGGCAACACCGGGGAGCTGTTTTTT.

The chain joins TRBV7-9 to TRBJ1-2; D might be TRBD1 (5 bases). Looked up from germline, CDR1 is SEHNR and CDR2 is FQNEAQ (reference sequence). The CDR3 covers 14 residues. Trimming took off 3 bases at V and 0 bases at J, with 8 bases between the two ends. The CDR3 protein is CASSFGAANYGYTF. CDR3 DNA sequence: TGTGCCAGCAGCTTTGGGGCAGCTAACTATGGCTACACCTTC.

V is TRBV6-1 and J is TRBJ2-2, with TRBD1 identical over 10 bases. The trim removed 6 bases at V and 4 bases at J, leaving 5 bases unmatched. From germline, CDR1 is MNHNS and CDR2 SASEGT. The CDR3 is 15 amino acids. CDR3 in DNA: TGTGCCAGCAGGCGACAGGGGGCGGTCACCGGGGAGCTGTTTTTT. It encodes CASRRQGAVTGELFF.

The rearrangement links TRBV28 to TRBJ1-2, with 7 bases lining up with TRBD1. V lost 6 bases, J lost 2 bases, and 6 bases stayed unmatched. The CDR3 extends over 14 amino acids. Per germline, CDR1 MDHEN and CDR2 SYDVKM. Written as DNA, the CDR3 is TGTGCCAGCAGGACGACAGGGTTCAACTATGGCTACACCTTC. This sequence encodes CASRTTGFNYGYTF.

J is TRBJ1-4 and V is TRBV18; D gene ambiguous. The germline V and J ends were trimmed by 0 bases and 8 bases, with 19 bases remaining between them. Germline lookup yields CDR1 KGHSH and CDR2 LQKENI. The CDR3 is 17 amino acids. CDR3 in DNA: TGTGCCAGCTCACCACCAAATCCCCCCCAGGAAGGAGAAAAACTGTTTTTT. Protein sequence: CASSPPNPPQEGEKLFF.

The chain couples TRBV9 to TRBJ2-3; 13 bases line up with TRBD2. This CDR3 spans 16 amino acids. V lost 3 bases, J lost 1 base, and 2 bases stayed unmatched. From germline, CDR1 is SGDLS and CDR2 YYNGEE. CDR3 amino acids: CASSEGLAGRTDTQYF. The CDR3 bases are TGTGCCAGCAGCGAGGGACTAGCGGGACGCACAGATACGCAGTATTTT.

Details on this clone: This sample also contains other DNA sequences that code for the same CDR3. J is TRBJ1-1 and V is TRBV2, with 8 nucleotides matching TRBD1. The CDR3 extends over 14 amino acids. Germline-derived CDR1 and CDR2 are SNHLY and FYNNEI. The trim removed 6 bases at V and 0 bases at J, leaving 3 bases unmatched. The CDR3 coding sequence is TGTGCCAGCAGCGGACAGGGTGTGAACACTGAAGCTTTCTTT. Translated: CASSGQGVNTEAFF.

This clone was recorded a few times. The chain is built from TRBV4-1 and TRBJ1-6; no definite D call. The germline V gene encodes CDR1 MGHRA and CDR2 YSYEKL. The CDR3 is 16 amino acids. Trimming took off 0 bases at V and 6 bases at J, with 12 bases between the two ends. The CDR3 loop is CASSQERAGINSPLHF. The CDR3 DNA reads TGCGCCAGCAGCCAAGAGAGAGCGGGGATTAATTCACCCCTCCACTTT.

The rearrangement uses TRBV7-9 and TRBJ1-1; D unresolved. Germline V gene sequence: CDR1 SEHNR, CDR2 FQNEAQ (reference sequence). The CDR3 length is 11 residues. Trimming removed 2 bases from V and 8 bases from J, with 6 bases in between. CDR3 coding DNA: TGTGCCAGCAGCTTATTGGTGGAAGCTTTCTTT. This translates into CASSLLVEAFF.

The rearrangement uses TRBV7-2 and TRBJ2-7, with D tentatively TRBD2 (6 bases). The CDR3 totals 13 residues. CDR1 is SGHTA, CDR2 FQGNSA, per germline. V lost 4 bases and J 7 bases, leaving 14 bases between the germline ends. The CDR3, as DNA: TGTGCCAGCAGCTCGCAACTAGCACGTGAGCAGTACTTC. It translates to CASSSQLAREQYF.